This TCR beta chain was sequenced in a study of CD8 T cells in Susac syndrome. Across the study: Roughly 6 sequenced Susac syndrome patients had clinically active disease, while about 8 were in remission. Treatment status at blood draw for the Susac syndrome patients was therapy-naive, corticosteroids, or intravenous immunoglobulin alone.

About this clonotype: Its specificity is unknown.

Random hexamers served to reverse transcribe roughly 0.45 to 1 ug RNA. TCRdb re-called the immunoSEQ multiplex PCR reads with MiXCR, one entry per CDR3 protein. The profile shows roughly 250,000 distinct CDR3 sequences, almost 97% of them singletons. Deletions cut 2 bases from V and 4 bases from J, with 6 bases between. Germline CDR1 reads GTSNPN; CDR2 reads SVGIG (reference sequence). The CDR3 runs 11 residues. Points from the study as a whole: There was no clonal expansion in the CD4+ T cell repertoires of Susac syndrome.

Sequences were obtained from CD4+ T cells from PBMCs. The receptor was isolated from a human donor with Susac syndrome. The V and J genes are TRBV30 and TRBJ2-7; no reliable D call. The CDR3 reads CAWSSSYEQYF. CDR3 DNA: TGTGCCTGGAGTTCATCATACGAGCAGTACTTC.